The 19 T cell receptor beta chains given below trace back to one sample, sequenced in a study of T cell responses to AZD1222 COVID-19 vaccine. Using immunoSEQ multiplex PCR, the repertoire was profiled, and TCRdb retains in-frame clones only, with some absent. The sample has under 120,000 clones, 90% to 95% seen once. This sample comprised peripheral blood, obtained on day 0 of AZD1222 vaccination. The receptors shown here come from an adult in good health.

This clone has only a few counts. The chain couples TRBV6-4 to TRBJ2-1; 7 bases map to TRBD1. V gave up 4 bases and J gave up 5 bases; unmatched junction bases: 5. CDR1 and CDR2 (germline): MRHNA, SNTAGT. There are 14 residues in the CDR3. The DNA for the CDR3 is TGTGCCAGCAGTGCCGGACAGGAAAACAATGAGCAGTTCTTC. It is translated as CASSAGQENNEQFF.

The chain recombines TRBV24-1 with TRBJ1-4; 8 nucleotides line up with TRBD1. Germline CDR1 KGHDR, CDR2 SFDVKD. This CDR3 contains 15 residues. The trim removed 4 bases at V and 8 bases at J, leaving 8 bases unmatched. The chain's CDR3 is CATSETQGVEEKLFF. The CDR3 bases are TGTGCCACCAGTGAAACACAGGGGGTAGAGGAAAAACTGTTTTTT.

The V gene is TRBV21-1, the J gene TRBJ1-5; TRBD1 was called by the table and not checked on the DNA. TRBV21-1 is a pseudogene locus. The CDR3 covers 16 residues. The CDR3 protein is CASSKGQGKGNQPQHF. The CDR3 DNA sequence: TGTGCCAGCAGCAAAGGGCAGGGAAAGGGGAATCAGCCCCAGCATTTT.

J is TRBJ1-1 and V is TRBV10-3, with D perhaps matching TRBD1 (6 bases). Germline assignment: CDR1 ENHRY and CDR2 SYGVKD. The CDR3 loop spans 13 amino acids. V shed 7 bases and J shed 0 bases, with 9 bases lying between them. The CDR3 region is CAITPGVNTEAFF. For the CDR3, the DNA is TGTGCCATCACCCCAGGGGTGAACACTGAAGCTTTCTTT.

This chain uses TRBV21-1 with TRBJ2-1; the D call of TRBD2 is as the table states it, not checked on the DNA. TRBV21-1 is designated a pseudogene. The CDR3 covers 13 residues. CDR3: CASSKDSCNEQFF. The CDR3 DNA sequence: TGTGCCAGCAGCAAAGATAGTTGTAATGAGCAGTTCTTC.

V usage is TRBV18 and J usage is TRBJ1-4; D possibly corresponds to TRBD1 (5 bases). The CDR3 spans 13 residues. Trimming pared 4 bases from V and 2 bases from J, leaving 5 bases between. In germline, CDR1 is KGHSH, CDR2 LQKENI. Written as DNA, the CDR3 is TGTGCCAGCTCACGACAGACTAATGAAAAACTGTTTTTT. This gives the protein CASSRQTNEKLFF.

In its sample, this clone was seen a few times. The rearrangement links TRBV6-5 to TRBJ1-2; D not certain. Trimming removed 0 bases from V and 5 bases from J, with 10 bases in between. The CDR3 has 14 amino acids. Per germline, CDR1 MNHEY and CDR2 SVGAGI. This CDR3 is CASSYSDGRYGYTF. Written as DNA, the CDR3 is TGTGCCAGCAGTTACTCGGACGGGAGGTATGGCTACACCTTC.

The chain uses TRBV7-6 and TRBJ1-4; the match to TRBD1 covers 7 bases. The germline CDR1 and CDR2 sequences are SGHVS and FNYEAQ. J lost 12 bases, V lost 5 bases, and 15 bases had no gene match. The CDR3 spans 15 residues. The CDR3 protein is CASSHTQGPQGELFF. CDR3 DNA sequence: TGTGCCAGCAGCCACACTCAGGGACCCCAGGGGGAACTGTTTTTT. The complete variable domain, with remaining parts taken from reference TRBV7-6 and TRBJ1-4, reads GAGVSQSPRYKVTKRGQDVALRCDPISGHVSLYWYRQALGQGPEFLTYFNYEAQQDKSGLPNDRFSAERPEGSISTLTIQRTEQRDSAMYRCASSHTQGPQGELFFGSGTQLSVL.

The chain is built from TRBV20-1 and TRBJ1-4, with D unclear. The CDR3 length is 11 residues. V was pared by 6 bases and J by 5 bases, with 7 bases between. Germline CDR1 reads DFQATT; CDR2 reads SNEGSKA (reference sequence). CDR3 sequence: CSAWRNEKLFF. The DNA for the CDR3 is TGCAGTGCCTGGAGAAATGAAAAACTGTTTTTT.

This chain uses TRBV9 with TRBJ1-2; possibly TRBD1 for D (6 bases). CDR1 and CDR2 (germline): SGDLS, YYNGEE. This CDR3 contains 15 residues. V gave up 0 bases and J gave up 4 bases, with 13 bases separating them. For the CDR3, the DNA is TGTGCCAGCAGCGTAGATCAGGGGAGGAGCTATGGCTACACCTTC. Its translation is CASSVDQGRSYGYTF.

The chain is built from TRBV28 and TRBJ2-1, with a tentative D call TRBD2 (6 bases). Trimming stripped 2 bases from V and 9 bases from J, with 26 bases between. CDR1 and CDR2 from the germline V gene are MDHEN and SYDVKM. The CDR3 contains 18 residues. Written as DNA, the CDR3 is TGTGCCAGCAGTTTAACATCTTCGGGGGAGGTATCGCTAAGTGAGCAGTTCTTC. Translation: CASSLTSSGEVSLSEQFF.

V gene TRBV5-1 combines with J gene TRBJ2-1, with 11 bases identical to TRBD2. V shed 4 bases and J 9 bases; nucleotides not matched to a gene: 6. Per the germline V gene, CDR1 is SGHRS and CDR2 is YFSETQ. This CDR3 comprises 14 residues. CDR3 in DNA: TGCGCCAGCAGCCCGGGACTAGCGGAGAGTGAGCAGTTCTTC. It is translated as CASSPGLAESEQFF.

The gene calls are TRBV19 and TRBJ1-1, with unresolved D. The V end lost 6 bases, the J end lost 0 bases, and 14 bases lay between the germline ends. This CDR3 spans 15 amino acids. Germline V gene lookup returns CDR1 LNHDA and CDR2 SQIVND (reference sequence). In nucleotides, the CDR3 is TGTGCCAGTAGATCCCATGGGGTGATGAACACTGAAGCTTTCTTT. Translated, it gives CASRSHGVMNTEAFF.

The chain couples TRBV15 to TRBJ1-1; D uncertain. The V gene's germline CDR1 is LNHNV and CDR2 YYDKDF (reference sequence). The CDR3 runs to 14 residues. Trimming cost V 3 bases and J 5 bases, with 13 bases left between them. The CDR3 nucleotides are TGTGCCACCAGCAGGTGGGGAACTGGAACTGAAGCTTTCTTT. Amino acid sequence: CATSRWGTGTEAFF. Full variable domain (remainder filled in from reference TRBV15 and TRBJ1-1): DAMVIQNPRYQVTQFGKPVTLSCSQTLNHNVMYWYQQKSSQAPKLLFHYYDKDFNNEADTPDNFQSRRPNTSFCFLDIRSPGLGDTAMYLCATSRWGTGTEAFFGQGTRLTVV.

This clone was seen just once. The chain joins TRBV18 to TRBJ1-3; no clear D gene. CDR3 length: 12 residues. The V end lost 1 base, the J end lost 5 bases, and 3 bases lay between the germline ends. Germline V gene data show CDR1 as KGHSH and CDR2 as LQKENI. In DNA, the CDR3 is TGTGCCAGCTCACCACGCCGAAACACCATATATTTT. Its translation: CASSPRRNTIYF.

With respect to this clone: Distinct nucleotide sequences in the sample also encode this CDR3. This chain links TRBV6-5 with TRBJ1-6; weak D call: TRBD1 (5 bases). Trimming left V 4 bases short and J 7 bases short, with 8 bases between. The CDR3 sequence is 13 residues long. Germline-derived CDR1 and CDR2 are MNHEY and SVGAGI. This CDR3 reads CASSLQDNSPLHF. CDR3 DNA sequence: TGTGCCAGCAGTTTACAGGACAATTCACCCCTCCACTTT.

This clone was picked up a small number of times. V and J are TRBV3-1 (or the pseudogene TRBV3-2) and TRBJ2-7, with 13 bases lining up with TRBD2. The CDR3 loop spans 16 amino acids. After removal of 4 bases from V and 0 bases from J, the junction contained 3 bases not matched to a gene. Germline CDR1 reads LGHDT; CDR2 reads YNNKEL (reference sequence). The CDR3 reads CASSLRLAGGSYEQYF. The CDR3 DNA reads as TGTGCCAGCAGCCTTAGACTAGCGGGAGGCTCCTACGAGCAGTACTTC.

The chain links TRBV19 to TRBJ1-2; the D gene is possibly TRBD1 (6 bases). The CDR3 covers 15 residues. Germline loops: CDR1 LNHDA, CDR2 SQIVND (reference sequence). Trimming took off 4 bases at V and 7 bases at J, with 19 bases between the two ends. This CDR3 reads CASSSRGQSTSGYTF. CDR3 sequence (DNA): TGTGCCAGTAGTAGCCGCGGACAGTCTACTTCTGGCTACACCTTC. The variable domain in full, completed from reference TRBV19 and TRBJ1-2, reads DGGITQSPKYLFRKEGQNVTLSCEQNLNHDAMYWYRQDPGQGLRLIYYSQIVNDFQKGDIAEGYSVSREKKESFPLTVTSAQKNPTAFYLCASSSRGQSTSGYTFGSGTRLTVV.

CDR3 bases: TGTGCCAGCAGTCGGACAGACCGTTCACCCCTCCACTTT. It encodes CASSRTDRSPLHF. The chain joins TRBV27 to TRBJ1-6; maybe TRBD1 (6 bases). Germline CDR1 reads MNHEY; CDR2 reads SMNVEV (reference sequence). Trimming pared 5 bases from V and 9 bases from J, leaving 11 bases between. The CDR3 covers 13 residues.